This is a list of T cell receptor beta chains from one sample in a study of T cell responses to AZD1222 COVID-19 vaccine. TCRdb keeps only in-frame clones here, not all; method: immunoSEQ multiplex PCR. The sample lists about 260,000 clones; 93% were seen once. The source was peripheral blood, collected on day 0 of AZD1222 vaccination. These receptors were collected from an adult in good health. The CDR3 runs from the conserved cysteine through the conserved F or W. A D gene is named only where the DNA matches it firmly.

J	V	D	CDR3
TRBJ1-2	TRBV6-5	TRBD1	CASTRGDSYGYTF
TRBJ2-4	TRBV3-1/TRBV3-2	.	CASSQELIRMEAKNIQYF
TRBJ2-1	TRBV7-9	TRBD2	CASSLTSGDNEQFF
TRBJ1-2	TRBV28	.	CASSFGGYYGYTF
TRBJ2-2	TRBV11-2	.	CASSLGSLSTGELFF
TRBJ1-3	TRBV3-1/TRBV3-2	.	CASSHPVGGNTIYF
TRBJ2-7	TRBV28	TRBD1	CASRLRDRVFGEQYF
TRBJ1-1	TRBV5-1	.	CASSLGDVSNTEAFF
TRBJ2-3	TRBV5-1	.	CASSRDGGDTQYF
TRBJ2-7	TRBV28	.	CASRLRYGYYEQYF
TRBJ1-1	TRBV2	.	CASRFIGGDTEAFF
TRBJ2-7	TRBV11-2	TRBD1	CASSTRTGYTYEQYF
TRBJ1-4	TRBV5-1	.	CASSATGTTNEKLFF
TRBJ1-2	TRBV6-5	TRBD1	CASSSTGDGYTF
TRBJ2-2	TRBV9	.	CASSRLGGAGELFF
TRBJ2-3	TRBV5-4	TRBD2	CASSLEAGRTDTQYF
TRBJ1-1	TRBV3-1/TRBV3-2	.	CASSSWTEAFF
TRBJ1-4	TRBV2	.	CASREGEGSEKLFF
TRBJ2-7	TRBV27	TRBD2	CASSLSRTSGASYEQYF
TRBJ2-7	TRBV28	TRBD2	CASSLGGRGDEQYF
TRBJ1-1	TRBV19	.	CASSPGGEAFF
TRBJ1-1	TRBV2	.	CASGPGRLSEAFF
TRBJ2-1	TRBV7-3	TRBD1	CASSLDRARIANNEQFF
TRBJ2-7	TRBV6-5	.	CASSYSRGKYEQYF
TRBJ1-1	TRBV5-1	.	CASSRLGARLREAFF
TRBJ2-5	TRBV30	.	CAWMVRWAQETQYF
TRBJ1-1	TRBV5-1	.	CASSLLSQGSTEAFF
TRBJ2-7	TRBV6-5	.	CASTSSTYEQYF
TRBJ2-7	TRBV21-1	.	CASSTGLNLSYEQYF
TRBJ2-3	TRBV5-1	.	CASVRGIGASGSDTQYF
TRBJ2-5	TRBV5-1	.	CASSLAGRETQYF
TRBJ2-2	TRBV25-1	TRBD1	CASSSISGTEYTGELFF